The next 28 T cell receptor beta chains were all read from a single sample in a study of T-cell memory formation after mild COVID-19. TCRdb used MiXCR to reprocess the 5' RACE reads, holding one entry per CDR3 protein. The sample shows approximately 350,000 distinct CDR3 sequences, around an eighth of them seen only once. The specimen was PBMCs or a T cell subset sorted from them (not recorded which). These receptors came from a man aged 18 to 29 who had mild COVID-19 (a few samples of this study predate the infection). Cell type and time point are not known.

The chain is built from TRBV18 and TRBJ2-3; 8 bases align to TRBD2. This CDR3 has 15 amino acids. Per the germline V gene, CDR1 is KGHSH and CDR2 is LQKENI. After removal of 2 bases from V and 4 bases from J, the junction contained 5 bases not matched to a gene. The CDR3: CASSPGSGEADTQYF. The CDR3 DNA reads TGTGCCAGCTCACCAGGTAGCGGGGAGGCAGATACGCAGTATTTT.

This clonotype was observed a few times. The CDR3 spells CSARSTSGRTDTQYF. The CDR3 DNA sequence: TGCAGTGCTAGAAGTACTAGCGGTCGCACAGATACGCAGTATTTT. The chain links TRBV20-1 to TRBJ2-3; 8 bases are a match to TRBD2. V shed 2 bases, J shed 1 base, and the junction held 5 bases outside the gene matches. This CDR3 has 15 amino acids. Germline V CDR1 and CDR2: DFQATT, SNEGSKA (reference sequence).

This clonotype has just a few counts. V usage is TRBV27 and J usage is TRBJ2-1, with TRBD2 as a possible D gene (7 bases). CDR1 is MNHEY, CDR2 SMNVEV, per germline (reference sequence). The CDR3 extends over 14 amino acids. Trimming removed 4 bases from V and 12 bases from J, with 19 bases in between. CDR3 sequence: CASSSAGAPGAQFF. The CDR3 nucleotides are TGTGCCAGCAGTTCGGCGGGGGCCCCGGGGGCGCAGTTCTTC.

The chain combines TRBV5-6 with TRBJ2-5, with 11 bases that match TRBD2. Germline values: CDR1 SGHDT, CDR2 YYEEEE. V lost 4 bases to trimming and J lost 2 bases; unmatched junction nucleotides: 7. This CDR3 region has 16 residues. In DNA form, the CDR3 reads TGTGCCAGCAGCCGACTAGCGGGGACTAATCAAGAGACCCAGTACTTC. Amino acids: CASSRLAGTNQETQYF.

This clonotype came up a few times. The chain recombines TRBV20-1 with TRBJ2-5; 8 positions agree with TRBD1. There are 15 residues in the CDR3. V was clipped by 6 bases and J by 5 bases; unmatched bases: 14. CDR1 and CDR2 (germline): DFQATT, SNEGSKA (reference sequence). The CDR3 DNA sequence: TGCAGTGCCACACTACAGGGGGAATCTTGGGAGACCCAGTACTTC. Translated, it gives CSATLQGESWETQYF.

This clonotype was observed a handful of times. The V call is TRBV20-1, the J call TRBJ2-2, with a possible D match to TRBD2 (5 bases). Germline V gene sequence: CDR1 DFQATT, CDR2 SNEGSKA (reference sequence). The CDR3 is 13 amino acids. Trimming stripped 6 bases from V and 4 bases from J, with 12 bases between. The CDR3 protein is CSAGGPGTGELFF. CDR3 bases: TGCAGTGCAGGCGGGCCGGGCACCGGGGAGCTGTTTTTT.

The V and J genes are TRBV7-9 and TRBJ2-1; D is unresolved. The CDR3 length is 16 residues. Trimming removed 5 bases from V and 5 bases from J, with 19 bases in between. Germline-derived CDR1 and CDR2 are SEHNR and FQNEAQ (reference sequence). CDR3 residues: CASSGRRAGSNNEQFF. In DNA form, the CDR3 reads TGTGCCAGCAGCGGGCGTAGGGCAGGATCGAACAATGAGCAGTTCTTC.

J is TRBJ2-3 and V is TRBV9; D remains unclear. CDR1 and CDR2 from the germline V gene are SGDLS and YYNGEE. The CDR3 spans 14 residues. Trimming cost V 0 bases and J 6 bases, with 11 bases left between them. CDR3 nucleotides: TGTGCCAGCAGCGTAGGGTCAGTCAGCGATACGCAGTATTTT. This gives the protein CASSVGSVSDTQYF.

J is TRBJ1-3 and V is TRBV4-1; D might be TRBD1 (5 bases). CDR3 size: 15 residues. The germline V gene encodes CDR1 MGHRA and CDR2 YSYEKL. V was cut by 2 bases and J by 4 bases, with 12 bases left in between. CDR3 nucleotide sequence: TGCGCCAGCAGCCAATCCAGGGCGGGCGGAAACACCATATATTTT. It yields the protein CASSQSRAGGNTIYF.

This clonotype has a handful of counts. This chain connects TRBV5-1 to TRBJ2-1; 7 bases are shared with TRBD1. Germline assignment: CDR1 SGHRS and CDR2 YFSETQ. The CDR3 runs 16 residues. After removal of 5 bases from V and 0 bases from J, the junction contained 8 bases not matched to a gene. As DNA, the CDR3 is TGCGCCAGCAGACCCAGGACAGGCCTCTCCTACAATGAGCAGTTCTTC. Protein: CASRPRTGLSYNEQFF. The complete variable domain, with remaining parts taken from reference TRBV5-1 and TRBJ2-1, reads KAGVTQTPRYLIKTRGQQVTLSCSPISGHRSVSWYQQTPGQGLQFLFEYFSETQRNKGNFPGRFSGRQFSNSRSEMNVSTLELGDSALYLCASRPRTGLSYNEQFFGPGTRLTVL.

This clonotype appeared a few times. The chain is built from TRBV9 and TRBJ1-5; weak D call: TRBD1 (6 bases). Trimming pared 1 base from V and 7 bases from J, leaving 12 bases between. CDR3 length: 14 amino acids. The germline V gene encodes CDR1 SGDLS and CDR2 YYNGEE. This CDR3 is CASSVLGGRQPQHF. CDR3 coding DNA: TGTGCCAGCAGCGTACTTGGGGGGCGGCAGCCCCAGCATTTT. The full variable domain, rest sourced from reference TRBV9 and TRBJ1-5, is DSGVTQTPKHLITATGQRVTLRCSPRSGDLSVYWYQQSLDQGLQFLIQYYNGEERAKGNILERFSAQQFPDLHSELNLSSLELGDSALYFCASSVLGGRQPQHFGDGTRLSIL.

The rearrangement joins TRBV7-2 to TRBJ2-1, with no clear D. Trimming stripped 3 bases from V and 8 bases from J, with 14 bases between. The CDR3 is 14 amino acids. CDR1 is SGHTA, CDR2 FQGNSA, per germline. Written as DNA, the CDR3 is TGTGCCAGCAGCTTCTCAGGCAAGGTTGATGAGCAGTTCTTC. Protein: CASSFSGKVDEQFF.

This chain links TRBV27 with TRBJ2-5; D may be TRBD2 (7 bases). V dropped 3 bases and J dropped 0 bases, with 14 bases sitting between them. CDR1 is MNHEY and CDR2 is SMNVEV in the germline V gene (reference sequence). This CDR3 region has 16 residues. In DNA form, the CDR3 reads TGTGCCAGCAGTTTTTTCGGCGGGGGCAACCAAGAGACCCAGTACTTC. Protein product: CASSFFGGGNQETQYF.

CDR3 DNA: TGTGCCAGCAGTTCAGGACTAGCGGGTGTCAGGGAAGAGACCCAGTACTTC. Translation: CASSSGLAGVREETQYF. The genes are TRBV12-3 or TRBV12-4 and TRBJ2-5, with 11 positions matching TRBD2. V shed 4 bases, J shed 3 bases, and the junction held 10 bases outside the gene matches. The CDR3 runs 17 residues.

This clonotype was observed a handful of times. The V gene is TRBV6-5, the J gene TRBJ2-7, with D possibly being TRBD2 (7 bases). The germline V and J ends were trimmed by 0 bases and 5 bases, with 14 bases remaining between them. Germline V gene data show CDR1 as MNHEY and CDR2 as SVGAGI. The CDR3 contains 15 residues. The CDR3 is CASSYSYRGGHEQYV. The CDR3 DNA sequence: TGTGCCAGCAGTTACTCGTACCGCGGGGGCCACGAGCAGTACGTC.

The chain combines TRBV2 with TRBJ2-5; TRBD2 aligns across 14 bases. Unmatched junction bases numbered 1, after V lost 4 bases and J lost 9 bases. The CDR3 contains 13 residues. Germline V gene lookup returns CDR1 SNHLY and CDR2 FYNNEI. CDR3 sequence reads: CASSGLAGGAQYF. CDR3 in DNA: TGTGCCAGCAGTGGACTAGCGGGGGGGGCCCAGTACTTC.

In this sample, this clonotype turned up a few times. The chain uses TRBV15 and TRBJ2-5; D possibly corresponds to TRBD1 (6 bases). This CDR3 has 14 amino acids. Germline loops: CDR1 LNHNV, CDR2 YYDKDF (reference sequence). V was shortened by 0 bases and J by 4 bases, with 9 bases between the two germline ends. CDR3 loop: CATSRDGRGETQYF. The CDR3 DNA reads TGTGCCACCAGCAGAGATGGCAGGGGAGAGACCCAGTACTTC.

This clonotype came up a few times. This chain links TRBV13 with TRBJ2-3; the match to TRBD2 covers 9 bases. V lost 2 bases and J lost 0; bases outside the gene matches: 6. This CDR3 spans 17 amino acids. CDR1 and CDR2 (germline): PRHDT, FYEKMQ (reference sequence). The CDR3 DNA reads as TGTGCCAGCAGCTTAAGGCGGGGGGGCCCCAGCACAGATACGCAGTATTTT. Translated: CASSLRRGGPSTDTQYF.

The CDR3 is CASRSSHEQFF. CDR3 nucleotides: TGTGCCAGCAGATCAAGCCATGAGCAGTTCTTC. This chain joins TRBV28 and TRBJ2-1, with no clear D. V shed 6 bases and J shed 8 bases, with 8 bases lying between them. This CDR3 comprises 11 residues. Germline CDR1 MDHEN, CDR2 SYDVKM.

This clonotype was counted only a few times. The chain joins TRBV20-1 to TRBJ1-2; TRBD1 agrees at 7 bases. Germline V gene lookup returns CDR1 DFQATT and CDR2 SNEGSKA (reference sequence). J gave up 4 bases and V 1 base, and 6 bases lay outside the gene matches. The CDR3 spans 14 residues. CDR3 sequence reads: CSARVSGQFYGYTF. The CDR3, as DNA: TGCAGTGCTAGAGTATCGGGACAGTTCTATGGCTACACCTTC.

CDR3 in amino acids: CASSSFAGAGEGYTF. In DNA form, the CDR3 reads TGCGCCAGCAGTTCGTTCGCCGGGGCCGGTGAGGGCTACACCTTC. V and J are TRBV5-1 and TRBJ1-2; the D gene is possibly TRBD1 (5 bases). The ends were cut back, 5 bases at V and 8 bases at J, with 22 bases in the middle. Germline loops: CDR1 SGHRS, CDR2 YFSETQ. The CDR3 spans 15 residues.

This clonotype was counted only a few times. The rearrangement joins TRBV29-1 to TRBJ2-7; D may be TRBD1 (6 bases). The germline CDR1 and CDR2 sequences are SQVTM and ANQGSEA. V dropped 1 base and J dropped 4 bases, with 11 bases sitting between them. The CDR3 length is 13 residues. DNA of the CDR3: TGCAGCGTTGAAGGGACAGCGAAGTACGAGCAGTACTTC. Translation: CSVEGTAKYEQYF.

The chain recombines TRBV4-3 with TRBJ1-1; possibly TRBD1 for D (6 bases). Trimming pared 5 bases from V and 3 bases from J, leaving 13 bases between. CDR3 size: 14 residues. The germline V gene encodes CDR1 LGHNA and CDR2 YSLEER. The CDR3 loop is CASSYWTEDTEAFF. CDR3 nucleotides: TGCGCCAGCAGCTATTGGACAGAGGACACTGAAGCTTTCTTT.

The CDR3 sequence: CATGLAGGDTQYF. CDR3 DNA sequence: TGTGCCACGGGACTAGCGGGCGGTGATACGCAGTATTTT. This chain connects TRBV10-3 to TRBJ2-3; 12 bases line up with TRBD2. Trimming removed 10 bases from V and 6 bases from J; junction bases left unmatched: 5. The CDR3 is 13 amino acids. CDR1 is ENHRY, CDR2 SYGVKD, per germline.

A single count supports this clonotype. The CDR3 sequence: CASSSDRISPMGNEQFF. CDR3 bases: TGTGCCAGCAGCAGTGACAGGATATCGCCCATGGGAAATGAGCAGTTCTTC. The V call is TRBV9, the J call TRBJ2-1; possibly TRBD1 for D (6 bases). CDR1 and CDR2 (germline): SGDLS, YYNGEE. The CDR3 totals 17 residues. V dropped 4 bases and J dropped 7 bases, with 24 bases sitting between them. Combining the CDR3 with reference TRBV9 and TRBJ2-1 gives the whole variable domain DSGVTQTPKHLITATGQRVTLRCSPRSGDLSVYWYQQSLDQGLQFLIQYYNGEERAKGNILERFSAQQFPDLHSELNLSSLELGDSALYFCASSSDRISPMGNEQFFGPGTRLTVL.

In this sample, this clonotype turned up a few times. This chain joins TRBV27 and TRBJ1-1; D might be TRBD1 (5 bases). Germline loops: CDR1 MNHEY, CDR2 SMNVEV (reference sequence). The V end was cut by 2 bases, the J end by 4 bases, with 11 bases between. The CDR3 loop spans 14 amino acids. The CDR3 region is CASSLRGKGTEAFF. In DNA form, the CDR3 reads TGTGCCAGCAGTTTAAGGGGCAAGGGCACTGAAGCTTTCTTT.

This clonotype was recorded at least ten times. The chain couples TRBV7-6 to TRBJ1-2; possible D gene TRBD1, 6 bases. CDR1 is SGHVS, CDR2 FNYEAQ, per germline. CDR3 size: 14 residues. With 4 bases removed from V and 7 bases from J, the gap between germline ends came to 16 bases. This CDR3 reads CASSSTGKRAGYTF. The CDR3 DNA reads TGTGCCAGCAGCTCCACAGGGAAAAGAGCTGGCTACACCTTC.

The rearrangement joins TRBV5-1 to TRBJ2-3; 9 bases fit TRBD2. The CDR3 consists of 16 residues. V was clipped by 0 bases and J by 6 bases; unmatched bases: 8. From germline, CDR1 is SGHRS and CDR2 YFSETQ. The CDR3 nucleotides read TGCGCCAGCAGCTTGGGTTCTAGCGGGGCCCTCGATACGCAGTATTTT. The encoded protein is CASSLGSSGALDTQYF.